This TCR beta chain was profiled in a study of cytomegalovirus exposure and HLA in healthy donors. In regard to this clone: What it recognizes is unknown.

Donors showed nominal health when sampled, although they likely had unrecorded immune exposures. The study ran its PCR with 60 Vbeta and 13 Jbeta primers. Clones were read by immunoSEQ multiplex PCR, and TCRdb kept only the in-frame ones, dropping some. The sample has under 150,000 clones; approximately 61% are singletons. Study-level findings and limits: In vitro testing confirmed three CMV-associated chains as specific for CMV antigens.

This TCR was recovered from a man aged 25 to 40 in good health and CMV-seropositive. The specimen sequenced was PBMCs.

The DNA of the CDR3 is TGTGCTAGTGGTCTAGCGGGAGAAGAGACCCAGTACTTC. Translated, it gives CASGLAGEETQYF. V and J are TRBV12-5 and TRBJ2-5; 10 positions agree with TRBD2. Germline-derived CDR1 and CDR2 are LGHNT and FRNRAP. The V segment lost 5 bases and the J segment 3 bases; nucleotides outside the gene matches: 0. The CDR3 covers 13 residues.